This T cell receptor (beta chain) appears in the sequencing data of a study of blood T cell repertoires in COVID-19. Background on the study: Acute and convalescent COVID-19 specimens originated in the United States, Italy and Spain. T cells, B-cell-depleted T cells, or PBMCs provided the cDNA or gDNA that served as material.

The CDR3 totals 15 residues. V was shortened by 0 bases and J by 3 bases, with 11 bases between the two germline ends. Germline V gene lookup returns CDR1 SGHNT and CDR2 YYREEE (reference sequence). Authors' data handling: Estimation of nucleated cell counts relied on the amplification of reference gene primers. The assay was immunoSEQ multiplex PCR, and TCRdb's table has in-frame clones only and misses some. The V and J calls and clone size are taken from that table; D and trimming were inferred from the DNA. The table lists about 99,000 clones, 80% to 90% of them singletons, with around 2% in the top ten. Patients at the Seattle site were enrolled during active infection and followed longitudinally.

This rearrangement joins TRBV5-4 to TRBJ2-3, with D perhaps TRBD2 (5 bases). Sequenced material: peripheral blood. The sequence derives from a man over 45 with COVID-19, enrolled during active disease. The CDR3 is CASSLAPLGTDTQYF. CDR3 in DNA: TGTGCCAGCAGCTTGGCTCCACTAGGGACAGATACGCAGTATTTT. The full variable domain, rest sourced from reference TRBV5-4 and TRBJ2-3, is ETGVTQSPTHLIKTRGQQVTLRCSSQSGHNTVSWYQQALGQGPQFIFQYYREEENGRGNFPPRFSGLQFPNYSSELNVNALELDDSALYLCASSLAPLGTDTQYFGPGTRLTVL.